The 30 T cell receptor beta chains below were found in one sample sequenced in a study of blood T cell repertoires in COVID-19. Clones were read by immunoSEQ multiplex PCR, and TCRdb kept only the in-frame ones, dropping some. The data hold about 200,000 clones, with around 88% observed a single time. Sample: PBMCs or T cells enriched from blood (not recorded which). The receptors originated from a woman aged 30 to 39 who had been exposed to COVID-19.

The V call is TRBV5-1, the J call TRBJ1-6; TRBD1 is a possible D gene (6 bases). Trimming removed 4 bases at V and 9 bases at J, with 14 bases between. This CDR3 region has 14 residues. The germline V gene has CDR1 SGHRS and CDR2 YFSETQ. CDR3 sequence reads: CASSVGGGGSPLHF. The CDR3 region has the DNA TGCGCCAGCAGCGTGGGAGGGGGGGGTTCACCCCTCCACTTT.

This clone was seen many times. The rearrangement links TRBV24-1 to TRBJ2-1; maybe TRBD1 (6 bases). Germline V lookup: CDR1 KGHDR, CDR2 SFDVKD. V gave up 4 bases and J gave up 7 bases, with 16 bases separating them. This CDR3 has 15 amino acids. CDR3 protein: CATSEHHGTLNEQFF. The CDR3 DNA follows: TGTGCCACCAGTGAACACCACGGGACACTGAATGAGCAGTTCTTC.

V and J are TRBV7-9 and TRBJ1-1; 7 bases map to TRBD1. The CDR3 sequence is 16 residues long. V trimming: 3 bases; J trimming: 1 base; junction bases outside the gene matches: 8. In germline, CDR1 is SEHNR, CDR2 FQNEAQ (reference sequence). The CDR3 region is CASSLGQPPKNTEAFF. The CDR3, as DNA: TGTGCCAGCAGCTTGGGACAGCCACCGAAGAACACTGAAGCTTTCTTT.

The V gene is TRBV11-2, the J gene TRBJ1-3; D uncertain. Trimming removed 3 bases from V and 0 bases from J, with 6 bases in between. CDR1 is SGHAT, CDR2 FQNNGV, per germline. The CDR3 loop spans 14 amino acids. The CDR3 region is CASSFLRSGNTIYF. CDR3 bases: TGTGCCAGCAGCTTTTTGCGCTCTGGAAACACCATATATTTT.

V is TRBV11-3 and J is TRBJ2-7; possible D gene TRBD2, 7 bases. Germline CDR1 is SGHNT and CDR2 is YENEEA. The CDR3 runs to 14 residues. V dropped 4 bases and J dropped 6 bases, with 16 bases sitting between them. The CDR3 nucleotides read TGTGCCAGCAGCTCGGAGGGGCGGGGGCTCGAGCAGTACTTC. Amino acids: CASSSEGRGLEQYF.

V and J are TRBV7-9 and TRBJ1-4; 7 bases are shared with TRBD1. This CDR3 comprises 18 residues. The germline CDR1 and CDR2 sequences are SEHNR and FQNEAQ (reference sequence). Unmatched junction bases numbered 16, after V lost 1 base and J lost 8 bases. The CDR3, as DNA: TGTGCCAGCAGCTTAGGCATGACAGGGTCACCAACCGAGGAAAAACTGTTTTTT. Its protein product is CASSLGMTGSPTEEKLFF.

Here the CDR3 reads CASSFFRVGGADEQFF. The CDR3, as DNA: TGTGCCAGCAGTTTTTTTCGAGTCGGGGGGGCAGATGAGCAGTTCTTC. The chain links TRBV28 to TRBJ2-1, with 8 bases lining up with TRBD2. V shed 3 bases, J shed 8 bases, and the junction held 12 bases outside the gene matches. This CDR3 spans 16 amino acids. Germline V gives CDR1 MDHEN, CDR2 SYDVKM. The full variable domain, rest sourced from reference TRBV28 and TRBJ2-1, is DVKVTQSSRYLVKRTGEKVFLECVQDMDHENMFWYRQDPGLGLRLIYFSYDVKMKEKGDIPEGYSVSREKKERFSLILESASTNQTSMYLCASSFFRVGGADEQFFGPGTRLTVL.

This chain uses TRBV29-1 with TRBJ2-1, with 7 bases identical to TRBD1. CDR1 and CDR2 (germline): SQVTM, ANQGSEA. The CDR3 totals 14 residues. With V trimmed by 3 bases and J by 16 bases, 18 bases remained unmatched. The CDR3 DNA follows: TGCAGCGTTGAGGGACAGAACACCTACAATGAGCTCTTCTTC. This codes for CSVEGQNTYNELFF.

The chain's CDR3 is CASSFRTEAGNTIYF. DNA for the CDR3: TGTGCCAGCAGTTTTCGGACAGAAGCTGGAAACACCATATATTTT. The chain has TRBV6-5 and TRBJ1-3, with a tentative D call TRBD1 (6 bases). The CDR3 is 15 residues long. Deletions cut 4 bases from V and 2 bases from J, with 12 bases between. Germline CDR1 MNHEY, CDR2 SVGAGI.

This rearrangement joins TRBV7-8 to TRBJ2-6; D remains unclear. Trimming pared 5 bases from V and 4 bases from J, leaving 18 bases between. There are 17 residues in the CDR3. CDR1 and CDR2 (germline): SGHVS, FQNEAQ. The CDR3 DNA follows: TGTGCCAGCAGCCATGCCGTGAGGTACCCCGGGGCCAACGTCCTGACTTTC. Encoded protein: CASSHAVRYPGANVLTF.

This clone was counted between two and nine times. The chain employs TRBV7-2 and TRBJ1-5; the D gene is possibly TRBD1 (6 bases). The CDR3 runs 15 residues. V was shortened by 1 base and J by 7 bases, with 14 bases between the two germline ends. Germline V lookup: CDR1 SGHTA, CDR2 FQGNSA. The CDR3 reads CASSLEGGRRQPQHF. The CDR3 DNA follows: TGTGCCAGCAGCTTAGAGGGGGGGCGGAGGCAGCCCCAGCATTTT. Combining the CDR3 with reference TRBV7-2 and TRBJ1-5 gives the whole variable domain GAGVSQSPSNKVTEKGKDVELRCDPISGHTALYWYRQSLGQGLEFLIYFQGNSAPDKSGLPSDRFSAERTGGSVSTLTIQRTQQEDSAVYLCASSLEGGRRQPQHFGDGTRLSIL.

The rearrangement joins TRBV30 to TRBJ2-5; 9 bases align to TRBD1. Germline V lookup: CDR1 GTSNPN, CDR2 SVGIG (reference sequence). V lost 2 bases to trimming and J lost 5 bases; unmatched junction nucleotides: 9. This CDR3 comprises 15 residues. The CDR3 region has the DNA TGTGCCTGGAGTACCTGGGACAGGGCCGGGGAGACCCAGTACTTC. Protein sequence: CAWSTWDRAGETQYF.

V gene TRBV21-1 combines with J gene TRBJ1-3; the D segment call TRBD1 is taken from the table without a DNA check. TRBV21-1 is described as a pseudogene. The CDR3 extends over 17 amino acids. CDR3 region: CASSKIGRAIAGNTIYF. DNA for the CDR3: TGTGCCAGCAGCAAAATTGGCAGGGCCATCGCTGGAAACACCATATATTTT.

The chain couples TRBV24-1 to TRBJ1-5; 8 positions match TRBD1. Germline lookup yields CDR1 KGHDR and CDR2 SFDVKD. This CDR3 is 16 amino acids long. V trimming: 3 bases; J trimming: 0 bases; junction bases outside the gene matches: 3. As DNA, the CDR3 is TGTGCCACCAGTGATGGGACAGGATATAGCAATCAGCCCCAGCATTTT. Translation: CATSDGTGYSNQPQHF.

In regard to this clone: A much larger clone is a single base away; this may be a read error. The chain uses TRBV5-4 and TRBJ1-1; 7 bases map to TRBD1. Germline lookup yields CDR1 SGHNT and CDR2 YYREEE (reference sequence). J gave up 1 base and V 1 base, and 1 base lay outside the gene matches. The CDR3 is made up of 14 amino acids. CDR3: CASSLHRGNTEAFF. As DNA, the CDR3 is TGTGCCAGCAGCTTGCACAGGGGGAACACTGAAGCTTTCTTT.

This clone was seen a handful of times. The CDR3 sequence is CASSLLPGLNSPLHF. The CDR3, as DNA: TGCGCCAGCAGCCTCTTACCGGGATTGAATTCACCCCTCCACTTT. The chain is built from TRBV5-1 and TRBJ1-6, with unresolved D. Trimming left V 4 bases short and J 7 bases short, with 15 bases between. This CDR3 is 15 amino acids long. Germline V gene lookup returns CDR1 SGHRS and CDR2 YFSETQ.

This clone was picked up a small number of times. The chain carries TRBV6-4 and TRBJ2-7; 10 bases agree with TRBD2. The CDR3 contains 17 residues. V was pared by 4 bases and J by 1 base, with 10 bases of the junction left unmatched. Germline assignment: CDR1 MRHNA and CDR2 SNTAGT. The CDR3 spells CASSAPRLAGVSYEQYF. CDR3 in DNA: TGTGCCAGCAGTGCCCCGAGACTAGCGGGTGTTTCCTACGAGCAGTACTTC.

The rearrangement uses TRBV10-3 and TRBJ1-1, with TRBD1 as a possible D gene (6 bases). The CDR3 spans 11 residues. Germline V gives CDR1 ENHRY, CDR2 SYGVKD. Trimming removed 2 bases at V and 10 bases at J, with 8 bases between. The CDR3 here is CAISERGGAFF. The CDR3 DNA sequence: TGTGCCATCAGTGAGAGGGGGGGAGCTTTCTTT.

The V call is TRBV2, the J call TRBJ1-2; D not certain. The CDR3 has 14 amino acids. Germline assignment: CDR1 SNHLY and CDR2 FYNNEI. The V end was cut by 6 bases, the J end by 2 bases, with 13 bases between. CDR3 DNA sequence: TGTGCCAGCAGACAGAGACGTAACAACTATGGCTACACCTTC. Translated: CASRQRRNNYGYTF.

This clone showed up just once. The CDR3 nucleotides read TGTGCCTGGAGTGAAGTGGCAGGGGATGGCTACACCTTC. Its translation: CAWSEVAGDGYTF. V usage is TRBV30 and J usage is TRBJ1-2; possible D gene TRBD1, 6 bases. V lost 1 base, J lost 6 bases, and 12 bases lay in between. Germline-derived CDR1 and CDR2 are GTSNPN and SVGIG (reference sequence). The CDR3 is 13 amino acids.

This chain joins TRBV27 and TRBJ2-2, with 7 bases matching TRBD2. The CDR3 extends over 14 amino acids. The germline CDR1 and CDR2 sequences are MNHEY and SMNVEV (reference sequence). The V and J ends lost 3 bases and 4 bases, in that order; junction bases with no gene match: 2. The CDR3 sequence: CASSFTGGTGELFF. DNA of the CDR3: TGTGCCAGCAGTTTTACGGGGGGCACCGGGGAGCTGTTTTTT.

The chain combines TRBV13 with TRBJ2-7; 8 bases are a match to TRBD1. V was clipped by 5 bases and J by 0 bases; unmatched bases: 12. CDR1 is PRHDT, CDR2 FYEKMQ, per germline (reference sequence). This CDR3 region has 17 residues. Here the CDR3 DNA reads TGTGCCAGCAGCAAAGGACAGGGTCGGAAGAGCTCCTACGAGCAGTACTTC. Residues: CASSKGQGRKSSYEQYF.

The V gene is TRBV27, the J gene TRBJ2-7, with 7 bases fitting TRBD2. The CDR3 has 14 residues. V dropped 3 bases and J dropped 0; count of bases not matched to a gene: 2. Germline lookup yields CDR1 MNHEY and CDR2 SMNVEV (reference sequence). The CDR3 protein is CASSFSGGSYEQYF. CDR3 DNA sequence: TGTGCCAGCAGTTTCTCGGGGGGCTCCTACGAGCAGTACTTC.

This chain joins TRBV10-3 and TRBJ2-2; TRBD1 is a possible D gene (5 bases). Germline CDR1 reads ENHRY; CDR2 reads SYGVKD. This CDR3 has 15 amino acids. The germline V and J ends were trimmed by 4 bases and 2 bases, with 11 bases remaining between them. As DNA, the CDR3 is TGTGCCATCAGTGGATCAACAGGAAACACCGGGGAGCTGTTTTTT. Its translation: CAISGSTGNTGELFF.

This chain uses TRBV5-6 with TRBJ2-1; tentatively, D is TRBD1 (6 bases). With 2 bases removed from V and 4 bases from J, the gap between germline ends came to 7 bases. The CDR3 extends over 13 amino acids. Germline V lookup: CDR1 SGHDT, CDR2 YYEEEE. The CDR3 is CASSFGQYNEQFF. The CDR3 nucleotides are TGTGCCAGCAGCTTCGGACAGTACAATGAGCAGTTCTTC.

The chain recombines TRBV2 with TRBJ1-1; 8 nucleotides match TRBD1. The J segment lost 3 bases and the V segment lost 3 bases, leaving 9 bases of the junction unmatched. This CDR3 contains 16 residues. Per germline, CDR1 SNHLY and CDR2 FYNNEI. CDR3 region: CASSDFQGAMDTEAFF. The DNA of the CDR3 is TGTGCCAGCAGTGATTTTCAGGGGGCAATGGACACTGAAGCTTTCTTT.

There are a few counts of this clone. V and J are TRBV11-3 and TRBJ2-7; tentative D call: TRBD2 (7 bases). V was pared by 5 bases and J by 1 base, with 15 bases between. The germline V gene encodes CDR1 SGHNT and CDR2 YENEEA. There are 15 residues in the CDR3. The CDR3 here is CASSPAGEGSYEQYF. The CDR3 nucleotides are TGTGCCAGCAGCCCAGCAGGGGAGGGGTCCTACGAGCAGTACTTC.

The CDR3 loop is CASSSRGLTEAFF. CDR3 DNA sequence: TGTGCCAGCAGCTCCAGGGGGCTAACTGAAGCTTTCTTT. J is TRBJ1-1 and V is TRBV5-5, with 8 bases identical to TRBD1. The trim removed 3 bases at V and 5 bases at J, leaving 3 bases unmatched. This CDR3 has 13 amino acids. Germline CDR1 reads SGHKS; CDR2 reads YYEKEE (reference sequence).

The chain uses TRBV24-1 and TRBJ2-7; 9 bases line up with TRBD1. Germline CDR1 is KGHDR and CDR2 is SFDVKD. The CDR3 spans 15 residues. With 4 bases clipped from V and 5 bases from J, the junction kept 8 bases outside the gene matches. Here the CDR3 reads CATSEGQGIANEQYF. DNA for the CDR3: TGTGCCACCAGTGAGGGACAGGGAATCGCGAACGAGCAGTACTTC.

This clone was detected once. The CDR3 region has the DNA TGTGCCAGCAGGCAGGGGTCTTCGAACACTGAAGCTTTCTTT. Amino acid sequence: CASRQGSSNTEAFF. This chain links TRBV21-1 with TRBJ1-1; the table calls TRBD1, which could not be checked here. TRBV21-1 counts as a pseudogene. There are 14 residues in the CDR3.